These T cell receptor beta chains were read from a single sample in a study of cytomegalovirus exposure and HLA in healthy donors. TCRdb keeps only in-frame clones here, not all; method: immunoSEQ multiplex PCR. The data contain 160,000 or so clones, around four fifths of them singletons. Source material: PBMCs. All receptors come from a male donor in good health and CMV-seronegative. CDR3s include the opening cysteine and the closing phenylalanine or tryptophan. The order of the fields is CDR3 protein, CDR3 DNA, clone size, J gene, V gene, D gene. The D gene is left open where the match is weak. Part of the rows lack a size; the others show once, few, many or a class for expanded clones.

CASSPMGGSGNTIYF | TGCGCCAGCAGCCCGATGGGGGGGTCTGGAAACACCATATATTTT | . | TRBJ1-3 | TRBV5-1 | .
CASSEGQGLDTQYF | TGTGCCAGCAGCGAGGGACAGGGGTTAGATACGCAGTATTTT | few | TRBJ2-3 | TRBV7-2 | TRBD1
CALGTGTSNQPQHF | TGTGCTTTAGGGACAGGGACAAGCAATCAGCCCCAGCATTTT | . | TRBJ1-5 | TRBV30 | TRBD1
CASSFGEYEQFF | TGTGCCAGCAGCTTCGGGGAGTATGAGCAGTTCTTC | . | TRBJ2-1 | TRBV11-3 | .
CASSTTLAGTYEQYF | TGTGCCAGCAGTACAACGTTAGCGGGTACCTACGAGCAGTACTTC | few | TRBJ2-7 | TRBV7-2 | TRBD2
CASSERDRGRSGELFF | TGTGCCAGCAGTGAGAGAGACAGGGGGCGATCCGGGGAGCTGTTTTTT | . | TRBJ2-2 | TRBV6-1 | TRBD1
CASSISRQGGTEAFF | TGTGCCAGTAGTATCTCAAGACAAGGGGGTACTGAAGCTTTCTTT | few | TRBJ1-1 | TRBV19 | .
CSVEVELSEQYF | TGCAGCGTTGAAGTCGAATTGAGCGAGCAGTACTTC | . | TRBJ2-7 | TRBV29-1 | .
CASRRQGGSEQYF | TGTGCCAGCAGACGACAAGGTGGCTCCGAGCAGTACTTC | . | TRBJ2-7 | TRBV27 | .
CASSLVGGREGSYNEQFF | TGTGCCAGCAGCTTAGTGGGGGGGCGGGAGGGGTCCTACAATGAGCAGTTCTTC | . | TRBJ2-1 | TRBV11-2 | TRBD2
CASKGAGGPTDTQYF | TGCGCCAGCAAAGGGGCGGGGGGGCCTACAGATACGCAGTATTTT | . | TRBJ2-3 | TRBV5-1 | TRBD2
CASSETGQNIQYF | TGTGCCAGCAGTGAGACAGGACAAAACATTCAGTACTTC | . | TRBJ2-4 | TRBV6-6 | .
CSVRDTWNTEAFF | TGCAGCGTCAGGGACACTTGGAACACTGAAGCTTTCTTT | . | TRBJ1-1 | TRBV29-1 | .
CASSPKDREYTDTQYF | TGTGCCAGCAGCCCAAAGGACAGAGAGTACACAGATACGCAGTATTTT | . | TRBJ2-3 | TRBV4-2 | .
CASSSRDRGETQYF | TGCGCCAGCAGCTCCCGGGACAGAGGGGAGACCCAGTACTTC | . | TRBJ2-5 | TRBV4-1 | TRBD1
CASSSGLPRDGYTF | TGTGCCAGCAGTTCCGGGCTCCCGAGGGATGGCTACACCTTC | . | TRBJ1-2 | TRBV27 | .
CALRDKSYEQYF | TGCGCCCTCCGGGACAAGTCCTACGAGCAGTACTTC | . | TRBJ2-7 | TRBV10-1 | .
CASTWGGGYEQYF | TGTGCCAGTACCTGGGGAGGGGGCTACGAGCAGTACTTC | . | TRBJ2-7 | TRBV28 | .
CASRPPTELYGYTF | TGTGCCAGCAGACCACCGACGGAGCTATATGGCTACACCTTC | . | TRBJ1-2 | TRBV28 | .
CASSGTVATNEKLFF | TGTGCCAGCAGTGGCACAGTTGCAACTAATGAAAAACTGTTTTTT | once | TRBJ1-4 | TRBV28 | .
CASRGGQNSYEQYF | TGTGCCAGCAGGGGGGGACAGAACTCCTACGAGCAGTACTTC | once | TRBJ2-7 | TRBV28 | .
CASSKSGRSYEQYF | TGTGCCAGCAGCAAAAGCGGGAGGTCCTACGAGCAGTACTTC | . | TRBJ2-7 | TRBV28 | TRBD2
CASSLESAGGPYEQYF | TGTGCCAGCAGCTTAGAGTCAGCGGGAGGGCCTTACGAGCAGTACTTC | . | TRBJ2-7 | TRBV13 | TRBD2
CASSDHRGTNEKLFF | TGTGCCAGCAGCGATCACAGGGGTACTAATGAAAAACTGTTTTTT | . | TRBJ1-4 | TRBV11-2 | TRBD1
CASTWTGGTEAFF | TGTGCCAGCACCTGGACAGGGGGCACTGAAGCTTTCTTT | once | TRBJ1-1 | TRBV28 | TRBD1
CASSTGSNQPQHF | TGTGCCAGTAGCACAGGCAGCAATCAGCCCCAGCATTTT | . | TRBJ1-5 | TRBV19 | .
CASSLQEIISGNTIYF | TGCGCCAGCAGCTTACAGGAGATAATCTCTGGAAACACCATATATTTT | . | TRBJ1-3 | TRBV5-1 | .
CASSPQGGNTEAFF | TGTGCCAGCAGCCCCCAGGGGGGGAACACTGAAGCTTTCTTT | . | TRBJ1-1 | TRBV6-5 | TRBD1
CASSTIAGDYNEQFF | TGTGCCAGTAGTACTATAGCGGGGGACTACAATGAGCAGTTCTTC | . | TRBJ2-1 | TRBV19 | TRBD2
CASSQDTGIGSPLHF | TGCGCCAGCAGCCAAGATACGGGGATCGGGTCACCCCTCCACTTT | once | TRBJ1-6 | TRBV4-3 | .
CASSLGGGSYNEQFF | TGTGCCAGCAGCCTGGGTGGGGGGTCCTACAATGAGCAGTTCTTC | once | TRBJ2-1 | TRBV5-4 | .
CASSIGLAGYEQYF | TGTGCCAGTAGTATTGGGCTAGCGGGATACGAGCAGTACTTC | . | TRBJ2-7 | TRBV19 | TRBD2
CASSQDRGGGTDTQYF | TGTGCCAGCAGCCAAGATAGAGGCGGGGGTACAGATACGCAGTATTTT | few | TRBJ2-3 | TRBV4-2 | TRBD2
CASSLDLGESVLVGIQYF | TGTGCCAGCAGCTTGGATCTCGGGGAAAGTGTACTTGTAGGCATTCAGTACTTC | . | TRBJ2-4 | TRBV5-6 | .
CASSEARVAGAFF | TGTGCCAGCAGTGAAGCTAGGGTGGCGGGGGCTTTCTTT | . | TRBJ1-1 | TRBV2 | .
CASKGGLSTDTQYF | TGTGCCAGCAAAGGGGGCCTCAGCACAGATACGCAGTATTTT | . | TRBJ2-3 | TRBV9 | TRBD1
CSVEGGASTDTQYF | TGCAGCGTCGAGGGAGGGGCTAGCACAGATACGCAGTATTTT | . | TRBJ2-3 | TRBV29-1 | TRBD2
CASSLERGNTGELFF | TGTGCCAGCAGCCTCGAGCGGGGGAACACCGGGGAGCTGTTTTTT | . | TRBJ2-2 | TRBV7-3 | TRBD2
CASSLGGLTGVGSYNEQFF | TGTGCCAGCAGCTTAGGGGGCCTGACAGGGGTAGGCTCCTACAATGAGCAGTTCTTC | . | TRBJ2-1 | TRBV11-3 | TRBD1
CSGAGRGNEQFF | TGCAGCGGGGCAGGGAGGGGCAATGAGCAGTTCTTC | few | TRBJ2-1 | TRBV29-1 | TRBD2
CASSPRRDRGEKLFF | TGTGCCAGCTCACCACGAAGGGACAGGGGGGAAAAACTGTTTTTT | . | TRBJ1-4 | TRBV18 | TRBD1
CASSFVRGYEQYF | TGTGCCAGCAGCTTTGTCAGGGGTTACGAGCAGTACTTC | . | TRBJ2-7 | TRBV5-6 | .
CASSHRTSGSFGTDTQYF | TGTGCCAGCAGCCACAGGACTAGCGGGAGCTTTGGCACAGATACGCAGTATTTT | . | TRBJ2-3 | TRBV14 | TRBD2
CASSHYQPPTGLSGQGEDEQYF | TGTGCCAGCAGTCACTATCAGCCCCCGACGGGTTTATCGGGACAGGGGGAGGACGAGCAGTACTTC | once | TRBJ2-7 | TRBV27 | TRBD1
CASGARSYEQYF | TGTGCCAGCGGGGCGCGGTCCTACGAGCAGTACTTC | . | TRBJ2-7 | TRBV7-2 | .
CASSPTGVTIEQYF | TGTGCCAGTAGCCCGACAGGGGTGACGATCGAGCAGTACTTC | . | TRBJ2-7 | TRBV19 | TRBD1
CASSPGQESGYTF | TGTGCCAGCTCGCCGGGACAGGAGAGTGGCTACACCTTC | . | TRBJ1-2 | TRBV18 | TRBD1
CAWSFSDSGGNQPQHF | TGTGCCTGGAGTTTCTCGGACAGTGGGGGCAATCAGCCCCAGCATTTT | . | TRBJ1-5 | TRBV30 | .
CASSPRAGGYEQFF | TGTGCCAGCTCACCAAGAGCGGGAGGTTATGAGCAGTTCTTC | . | TRBJ2-1 | TRBV18 | TRBD2
CASSYLAGYNYEQFF | TGTGCCAGCAGCTACCTAGCGGGCTACAATTATGAGCAGTTCTTC | . | TRBJ2-1 | TRBV7-8 | TRBD2
CASSPRTGVGTDTQYF | TGTGCCAGCAGCCCCCGGACAGGGGTTGGCACAGATACGCAGTATTTT | . | TRBJ2-3 | TRBV14 | TRBD1
CSASTSVAQYF | TGCAGTGCTAGCACGAGCGTGGCCCAGTACTTC | . | TRBJ2-5 | TRBV20-1 | .
CASSYSPGQMNEKLFF | TGTGCCAGCAGTTACTCTCCGGGACAGATGAATGAAAAACTGTTTTTT | . | TRBJ1-4 | TRBV6-5 | TRBD1
CASSLWTSGGRTRQETQYF | TGTGCCAGCAGCTTATGGACTAGCGGGGGGCGAACTAGGCAAGAGACCCAGTACTTC | . | TRBJ2-5 | TRBV7-2 | TRBD2
CSVEGTGATNEKLFF | TGCAGCGTTGAAGGGACAGGGGCAACTAATGAAAAACTGTTTTTT | . | TRBJ1-4 | TRBV29-1 | TRBD1
CASSMGRFQGEQYF | TGTGCCAGTAGTATGGGTAGGTTCCAGGGCGAGCAGTACTTC | . | TRBJ2-7 | TRBV19 | .
CASSGAGDRTDTQYF | TGTGCCAGCAGTGGAGCGGGAGATCGGACAGATACGCAGTATTTT | . | TRBJ2-3 | TRBV28 | TRBD2
CASSLSGQPQHF | TGTGCCAGCAGCTTATCCGGTCAGCCCCAGCATTTT | few | TRBJ1-5 | TRBV5-6 | .
CASSGAGGYEQYF | TGTGCCAGCAGTGGGGCAGGGGGGTACGAGCAGTACTTC | . | TRBJ2-7 | TRBV2 | .